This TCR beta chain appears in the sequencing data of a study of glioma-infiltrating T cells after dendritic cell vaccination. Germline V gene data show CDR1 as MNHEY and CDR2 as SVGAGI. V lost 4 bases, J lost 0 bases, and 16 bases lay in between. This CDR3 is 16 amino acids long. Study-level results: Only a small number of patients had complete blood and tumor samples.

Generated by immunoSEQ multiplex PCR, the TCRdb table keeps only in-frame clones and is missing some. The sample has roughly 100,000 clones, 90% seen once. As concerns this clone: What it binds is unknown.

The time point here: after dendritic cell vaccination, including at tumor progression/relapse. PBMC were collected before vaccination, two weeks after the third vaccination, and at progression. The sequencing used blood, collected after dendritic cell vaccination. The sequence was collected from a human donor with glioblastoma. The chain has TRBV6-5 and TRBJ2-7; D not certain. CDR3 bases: TGTGCCAGCAGTTCGTCCTCCCGGGTGGGCTCCTACGAGCAGTACTTC. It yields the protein CASSSSSRVGSYEQYF.